This entry describes one T cell receptor beta chain. What it binds is not known. The source of the sample is a study of Ad26.COV2.S vaccination and SARS-CoV-2 variants. Trimming took 3 bases from V and 6 from J; bases not matched to a gene: 4. CDR3 length: 14 amino acids. Germline V gives CDR1 MDHEN, CDR2 SYDVKM. Repertoires were generated with immunoSEQ multiplex PCR, while TCRdb's copy carries only in-frame clones and drops some. The table shows more than 300,000 clones, with over 80% occurring only once. Whole-study findings and limits: The analyses of TCR breadth and depth may have understated the size of total T cell responses.

Described treatment: about 20 received Ad26.COV2.S at low or high dose, single or two shots; 5 received placebo; per-sample allocation not given. Day 63 following the first vaccine or placebo injection was when the samples were taken. This specimen consisted of peripheral blood, obtained in a trial of Ad26.COV2.S vaccine versus placebo. This sequence joins TRBV28 and TRBJ2-3, with 9 bases aligning to TRBD1. This sequence originates from a person aged 18-65 years who received the Ad26.COV2.S COVID-19 vaccine or a placebo. DNA for the CDR3: TGTGCCAGCAGTTTCCTACAGGGGGCGGATACGCAGTATTTT. This gives the protein CASSFLQGADTQYF.